This T cell receptor beta chain was found in a study of blood T cell repertoires in COVID-19. Across the study: Samples taken during acute and convalescent COVID-19 were collected in the United States, Italy and Spain. From T cells, B-cell-depleted T cells, or PBMCs came the material, which was cDNA or gDNA.

After removal of 2 bases from V and 2 bases from J, the junction contained 5 bases not matched to a gene. The CDR3 is 15 amino acids. Per germline, CDR1 SGHTS and CDR2 YDEGEE. This clone came up a few times. TCRdb keeps only in-frame clones here, not all; method: immunoSEQ multiplex PCR. The table has roughly 140,000 clones, roughly 80% seen once. The sequence derives from a woman aged 80 or over with acute or convalescent COVID-19. What was sequenced was peripheral blood. V usage is TRBV5-8 and J usage is TRBJ1-2; 8 bases align to TRBD1. The CDR3: CASSFDRGSNYGYTF. The CDR3 DNA follows: TGTGCCAGCAGCTTCGACAGGGGTTCAAACTATGGCTACACCTTC.